Reported below is one T cell receptor beta chain. The data belong to a study of blood T cell repertoires in COVID-19. Across the whole study: Material from acute and convalescent COVID-19 was sourced from the United States, Italy and Spain. The analysed material was cDNA or gDNA that came from T cells, B-cell-depleted T cells, or PBMCs.

Authors' methods: Researchers report that nucleated cell counts were estimated from reference gene primer amplification. The protocol was immunoSEQ multiplex PCR, while the TCRdb copy is restricted to in-frame clones and leaves out a portion. V, J and clone size are taken as reported in that table, and D and trimming were inferred from the DNA itself. The data hold approximately 300,000 clones, with roughly 90% observed a single time. The CDR3 covers 13 residues. Germline CDR1 reads MNHEY; CDR2 reads SVGAGI. Trimming stripped 4 bases from V and 5 bases from J, with 6 bases between. The sequence was obtained from a man younger than 35 who had recovered from COVID-19. V usage is TRBV6-5 and J usage is TRBJ1-6; D not resolved. Source material: peripheral blood. The CDR3 region is CASSSLNNSPLHF. The CDR3 nucleotides are TGTGCCAGCAGTTCTCTAAATAATTCACCCCTCCACTTT.